These 8 T cell receptor beta chains originate from one sample sequenced in a study of blood T cell repertoires in COVID-19. Method: immunoSEQ multiplex PCR; TCRdb's copy keeps in-frame clones and lacks some. The sample has over 90,000 clones; 65% to 90% are singletons. The sequenced sample consisted of peripheral blood. The source is an elderly man with acute or convalescent COVID-19.

The chain has TRBV30 and TRBJ1-3, with D uncertain. This CDR3 is 11 amino acids long. The germline V gene encodes CDR1 GTSNPN and CDR2 SVGIG (reference sequence). Deletions cut 3 bases from V and 4 bases from J, with 4 bases between. This CDR3 reads CAWREGNTIYF. The CDR3 nucleotides are TGTGCCTGGAGGGAGGGAAACACCATATATTTT.

The chain has TRBV5-1 and TRBJ1-1; no clear D. Looked up from germline, CDR1 is SGHRS and CDR2 is YFSETQ. This CDR3 spans 16 amino acids. V shed 1 base and J shed 0 bases, with 13 bases lying between them. In nucleotides, the CDR3 is TGCGCCAGCAGCTTGAATACGGTAATAATGAACACTGAAGCTTTCTTT. Protein sequence: CASSLNTVIMNTEAFF.

J is TRBJ2-1 and V is TRBV15; TRBD2 agrees at 7 bases. Germline CDR1 reads LNHNV; CDR2 reads YYDKDF (reference sequence). The CDR3 consists of 15 residues. Losses at the gene ends were 1 base for V and 7 bases for J; bases not matched to a gene: 7. The CDR3 sequence: CATSRGEGLRNEQFF. CDR3 bases: TGTGCCACCAGCAGAGGGGAGGGGCTAAGGAATGAGCAGTTCTTC.

This chain joins TRBV27 and TRBJ1-2, with a possible D match to TRBD1 (5 bases). The germline V and J ends were trimmed by 1 base and 8 bases, with 17 bases remaining between them. This CDR3 is 15 amino acids long. Germline V gene data show CDR1 as MNHEY and CDR2 as SMNVEV (reference sequence). CDR3 coding DNA: TGTGCCAGCAGTTTATATGGGACTCCGCTGGTAGGCTACACCTTC. Translating gives CASSLYGTPLVGYTF.

This rearrangement joins TRBV9 to TRBJ2-1; 8 positions match TRBD1. Germline V gives CDR1 SGDLS, CDR2 YYNGEE. This CDR3 is 13 amino acids long. J gave up 8 bases and V 2 bases, and 3 bases lay outside the gene matches. CDR3 amino acids: CASSVQTGDEQFF. As DNA, the CDR3 is TGTGCCAGCAGCGTGCAGACAGGGGATGAGCAGTTCTTC.

This chain links TRBV30 with TRBJ1-5, with D maybe TRBD1 (6 bases). The V and J ends lost 3 bases and 4 bases respectively, with 13 bases between them. Germline CDR1 and CDR2: GTSNPN and SVGIG (reference sequence). The CDR3 spans 14 residues. The CDR3 spells CAWSHGQRNQPQHF. The DNA for the CDR3 is TGTGCCTGGAGCCATGGACAGCGGAATCAGCCCCAGCATTTT. The full variable domain, its missing parts supplied by reference TRBV30 and TRBJ1-5, is SQTIHQWPATLVQPVGSPLSLECTVEGTSNPNLYWYRQAAGRGLQLLFYSVGIGQISSEVPQNLSASRPQDRQFILSSKKLLLSDSGFYLCAWSHGQRNQPQHFGDGTRLSIL.

The chain joins TRBV5-1 to TRBJ2-2, with D unresolved. Trimming left V 0 bases short and J 4 bases short, with 7 bases between. Germline V CDR1 and CDR2: SGHRS, YFSETQ. The CDR3 has 14 amino acids. The CDR3 DNA reads as TGCGCCAGCAGCTTGGTGGGCAGCACCGGGGAGCTGTTTTTT. Protein: CASSLVGSTGELFF. The full variable domain, rest sourced from reference TRBV5-1 and TRBJ2-2, is KAGVTQTPRYLIKTRGQQVTLSCSPISGHRSVSWYQQTPGQGLQFLFEYFSETQRNKGNFPGRFSGRQFSNSRSEMNVSTLELGDSALYLCASSLVGSTGELFFGEGSRLTVL.

This clone was picked up a small number of times. V usage is TRBV28 and J usage is TRBJ1-2; 12 positions match TRBD1. Germline V CDR1 and CDR2: MDHEN, SYDVKM. The CDR3 length is 15 residues. Unmatched junction bases numbered 9, after V lost 6 bases and J lost 7 bases. Here the CDR3 DNA reads TGTGCCAGCAGGGAACCGGGACAGGGGGCGCGTGGCTACACCTTC. This translates into CASREPGQGARGYTF.